This T cell receptor (beta chain) was found in a study of cytotoxic CD8 clonotypes in ibrutinib-treated CLL listed by TCRdb under 2021. Broadly, across the study: In this cohort, some 14 patients were treatment-naive and ten to eleven were relapsed/refractory, while about 17 had unmutated IGHV. Partial responses were observed in about 24 patients and complete responses in 2; after a median follow-up of around 68 months, remission was maintained in approximately 14 patients and progression was observed in roughly twelve. All remission and progressive disease samples were collected while patients were still receiving ibrutinib. Of the roughly 90 people in the trial, 25 to 30 had longitudinal samples available. An average of about 250,000 productive templates and approximately 90,000 productive rearrangements was obtained per sample. Cryopreserved peripheral blood mononuclear cells were obtained prior to treatment, at the time of response, and at either disease progression or sustained remission. Samples at response were collected after a median of about 11 months of treatment, with a range of roughly 6 to 36 months.

On a MiSeq, deep resolution sequencing aimed for a depth between 1 in 1 million and 1 in 200,000 T cells, with each clonotype covered 10x on average. The immunoSEQ hsTCRB Kit was used to generate TCR beta libraries. Processing in the source paper ran as follows. The data were analyzed with ImmunoSEQ Analyzer and ImmunoSEQ Data Assistant, and V, D and J gene assignments followed IMGT definitions. Clonality, with values ranging from 0 to 1, was calculated as one minus the normalized Shannon entropy of productive rearrangement frequencies. Public clonotype analysis was restricted to overrepresented clonotypes comprising at least 0.05% of each patient's repertoire. Thirteen age-matched healthy donor repertoires from immuneACCESS were used as controls for clonality. Held by TCRdb, this immuneACCESS table contains in-frame sequences only and omits some clones. Under half of the omission traces to an unresolved V gene where checked; the cause of the rest is unknown. V, J and clone size derive from that table, while D and trimming were established from the DNA sequence. Present in this sample are a few hundred thousand clones, 67% of which were seen just once. 6.3% of the sample rests with the top ten.

General study outcomes and caveats: Baseline clonality was found to be higher than that of age-matched healthy donors and was strongly correlated with circulating CD8+ T-cell counts. At ibrutinib response clonality went up, during sustained remission it held steady, and at progression it dropped back toward baseline. Sustained-remission and progressing patients did not have matched sampling times, and lymph node repertoires were not examined. Public clonotypes were found to be uncommon and were observed to contract or remain stable during treatment; the increase in clonality was shown to reflect expansion of private clonotypes at ibrutinib response.

Roughly 2 micrograms of genomic DNA were extracted from cryopreserved PBMCs for TCR beta library preparation. Longitudinal blood samples from CLL patients on ibrutinib monotherapy were analyzed using high-throughput TCR beta sequencing. The patients took part in an open-label, single-center phase 2 trial of ibrutinib monotherapy. The V end loses 2 bases and the J end loses 6 bases, and a stretch of 4 bases separates them. From the germline V gene (reference sequence), CDR1 is SEHNR and CDR2 is FQNEAQ. The CDR3 covers 11 residues, taking in both the cysteine and the phenylalanine. The CDR3 DNA has 33 bases and is translated from base 1. As for this clone: The specificity of this receptor is unknown. No per-base quality is available; no much larger clone lies one base away.

Sequencing used PBMCs, obtained after 36 months of ibrutinib treatment. The rearrangement combines TRBV7-9 with TRBJ2-5; the D gene assignment is ambiguous. The TCR comes from a human donor with chronic lymphocytic leukemia. The DNA reads as follows: TGTGCCAGCAGCTTATCTAAGACCCAGTACTTC. Translated, this gives CASSLSKTQYF.